The 22 T cell receptor beta chains given below trace back to one sample, sequenced in a study of T cells after yellow fever vaccination. TCRdb passed the 5' RACE reads through MiXCR, listing each CDR3 protein once. The sample lists approximately 31,000 distinct CDR3 sequences, 10% seen once, with around 12% in the top ten. This sample comprised PBMCs, either bulk or a sorted T-cell subset (CD4+, CD8+, memory, or dextramer-sorted; not recorded which), obtained more than 13 days after the first yellow fever vaccination. These TCRs come from a man between 18 and 35 years old who received the YFV17D yellow fever vaccine.

This clonotype appeared many times. The rearrangement links TRBV11-1 to TRBJ2-1; TRBD2 matches 10 bases. This CDR3 comprises 19 residues. The germline V gene has CDR1 SGHAT and CDR2 FQDESV (reference sequence). Unmatched junction bases numbered 15, after V lost 1 base and J lost 6 bases. CDR3 sequence (DNA): TGTGCCAGCAGCTTAGGCCCCACTAGCGGGGTAAGAGCCTCCAATGAGCAGTTCTTC. Amino acids: CASSLGPTSGVRASNEQFF.

At least ten counts were recorded for this clonotype. As DNA, the CDR3 is TGCAGCGTCGAGGAGGCGGACAGGAGGGGAGATACGCAGTATTTT. Translating gives CSVEEADRRGDTQYF. V gene TRBV29-1 combines with J gene TRBJ2-3; D is possibly TRBD1 (7 bases). Germline CDR1 is SQVTM and CDR2 is ANQGSEA. Trimming pared 6 bases from V and 5 bases from J, leaving 21 bases between. This CDR3 has 15 residues.

Concerning this clonotype: Being one base from a much bigger clone, this may be a read error. This chain joins TRBV20-1 and TRBJ2-5; 10 nucleotides line up with TRBD2. The length of the CDR3 is 13 residues. CDR1 and CDR2 from the germline V gene are DFQATT and SNEGSKA (reference sequence). The CDR3 loop is CRPSGGDRETQYF. In nucleotides, the CDR3 is TGCAGGCCTAGCGGGGGCGACCGAGAGACCCAGTACTTC.

This clonotype appeared many times. The chain carries TRBV6-5 and TRBJ1-2; possibly TRBD1 for D (5 bases). Trimming pared 3 bases from V and 4 bases from J, leaving 9 bases between. Germline V lookup: CDR1 MNHEY, CDR2 SVGAGI. The CDR3 length is 13 residues. The CDR3 sequence is CASSYGGGYGYTF. The CDR3 DNA follows: TGTGCCAGCAGTTATGGGGGGGGCTATGGCTACACCTTC.

This clonotype was picked up many times. The chain recombines TRBV7-2 with TRBJ1-1; D perhaps matches TRBD1 (5 bases). The CDR3 runs 14 residues. Germline V gene data show CDR1 as SGHTA and CDR2 as FQGNSA. Trimming stripped 7 bases from V and 5 bases from J, with 17 bases between. The CDR3 DNA reads TGTGCCAGCAATCTGCAAGGGGCACGGACTGAAGCTTTCTTT. Translation gives CASNLQGARTEAFF.

This clonotype was found many times. This chain links TRBV6-2 or TRBV6-3 with TRBJ2-1, with D perhaps matching TRBD1 or TRBD2 (6 bases each). V was shortened by 6 bases and J by 7 bases, with 19 bases between the two germline ends. There are 15 residues in the CDR3. Germline-derived CDR1 and CDR2 are MNHEY and SVGEGT. DNA of the CDR3: TGTGCCAGCAGGATTTGGGGGGCAAACGAGAATGAGCAGTTCTTC. Translation gives CASRIWGANENEQFF.

This clonotype was recorded many times. This chain joins TRBV5-1 and TRBJ2-5, with D unclear. V was shortened by 2 bases and J by 1 base, with 9 bases between the two germline ends. From germline, CDR1 is SGHRS and CDR2 YFSETQ. CDR3 length equals 14 residues. The CDR3 DNA reads TGCGCCAGCAGCTTCGGTCAGTCCCAAGAGACCCAGTACTTC. Translation: CASSFGQSQETQYF. The entire variable domain, with the rest obtained from reference TRBV5-1 and TRBJ2-5, is as follows: KAGVTQTPRYLIKTRGQQVTLSCSPISGHRSVSWYQQTPGQGLQFLFEYFSETQRNKGNFPGRFSGRQFSNSRSEMNVSTLELGDSALYLCASSFGQSQETQYFGPGTRLLVL.

This clonotype has a count of ten or more. This chain joins TRBV7-2 and TRBJ1-3; D is ambiguous. CDR3 length equals 16 residues. Looked up from germline, CDR1 is SGHTA and CDR2 is FQGNSA. The germline V and J ends were trimmed by 5 bases and 2 bases, with 16 bases remaining between them. The DNA of the CDR3 is TGTGCCAGCAGCACGGGTCCCCATCGGGCTGGAAACACCATATATTTT. Protein product: CASSTGPHRAGNTIYF.

This clonotype was counted ten times or more. The chain is built from TRBV6-5 and TRBJ2-4; D possibly corresponds to TRBD1 (6 bases). Trimming removed 6 bases from V and 0 bases from J, with 18 bases in between. Per germline, CDR1 MNHEY and CDR2 SVGAGI. This CDR3 contains 17 residues. The CDR3 bases are TGTGCCAGCAGGGGATTACAGGGCCAAAGAGCCAAAAACATTCAGTACTTC. This codes for CASRGLQGQRAKNIQYF.

This clonotype showed up many times. The V gene is TRBV20-1, the J gene TRBJ2-7; 10 bases agree with TRBD1. CDR3 length equals 14 residues. Germline CDR1 reads DFQATT; CDR2 reads SNEGSKA (reference sequence). Trimming took 3 bases from V and 5 from J; bases not matched to a gene: 7. The CDR3 nucleotides are TGCAGTGCTAGTTTGGGACAGGGGAGAAACGAGCAGTACTTC. Translation: CSASLGQGRNEQYF.

There are many counts of this clonotype. The chain combines TRBV7-2 with TRBJ1-2; tentative D call: TRBD1 (5 bases). The length of the CDR3 is 12 residues. Trimming left V 3 bases short and J 8 bases short, with 10 bases between. Germline lookup yields CDR1 SGHTA and CDR2 FQGNSA. CDR3 sequence reads: CASSLYGDGYTF. For the CDR3, the DNA is TGTGCCAGCAGCTTGTACGGGGACGGCTACACCTTC.

Ten or more counts support this clonotype. V usage is TRBV6-5 and J usage is TRBJ1-3; no definite D call. Germline lookup yields CDR1 MNHEY and CDR2 SVGAGI. CDR3 size: 13 residues. V was cut by 0 bases and J by 4 bases, with 4 bases left in between. The CDR3 here is CASSYSRGNTIYF. The CDR3 DNA reads as TGTGCCAGCAGTTACTCCAGGGGAAACACCATATATTTT.

The V gene is TRBV3-1, the J gene TRBJ2-7; 13 bases agree with TRBD2. This CDR3 has 15 residues. CDR1 and CDR2 (germline): LGHDT, YNNKEL (reference sequence). V lost 5 bases to trimming and J lost 2 bases; unmatched junction nucleotides: 3. The CDR3 region has the DNA TGTGCCAGCAGCAAAGGGACTAGCGGGGCCTACGAGCAGTACTTC. The encoded protein is CASSKGTSGAYEQYF.

This clonotype was counted ten times or more. The gene calls are TRBV6-1 and TRBJ1-2; D is uncertain. This CDR3 has 13 residues. Germline V gives CDR1 MNHNS, CDR2 SASEGT. The V and J ends lost 5 bases and 2 bases respectively, with 9 bases between them. CDR3 sequence: CASSPGENYGYTF. DNA of the CDR3: TGTGCCAGCAGTCCCGGGGAGAACTATGGCTACACCTTC.

A word on this clonotype: This sequence may be a read error, since a much larger clone differs from it by one base. The limits of the CDR3 on the DNA are not certain, so only TCRdb's listed CDR3 is given. This chain uses TRBV7-3 with TRBJ2-6. The CDR3 has 15 amino acids, counting both end residues. Germline V CDR1 and CDR2: SGHTA, FQGTGA. The CDR3 reads CASSSLTSVANVLTF.

This clonotype has ten or more counts. J is TRBJ2-3 and V is TRBV4-3, with 14 bases fitting TRBD2. Germline assignment: CDR1 LGHNA and CDR2 YSLEER. The CDR3 has 18 amino acids. With 6 bases clipped from V and 6 bases from J, the junction kept 14 bases outside the gene matches. As DNA, the CDR3 is TGCGCCAGCAGACAACATCCGGGACTAGCGGGGGTTCCCGATACGCAGTATTTT. It yields the protein CASRQHPGLAGVPDTQYF.

This clonotype was recorded many times. V usage is TRBV7-2 and J usage is TRBJ1-1; unclear D gene. CDR3 length equals 15 residues. The V and J ends lost 5 bases and 0 bases respectively, with 13 bases between them. CDR1 is SGHTA and CDR2 is FQGNSA in the germline V gene. The CDR3, as DNA: TGTGCCAGCAGCGGCAGGTTTGGCATGAACACTGAAGCTTTCTTT. Its translation is CASSGRFGMNTEAFF.

Notes on this clonotype: Given a much more abundant clone one base away, this may be a read error. The CDR3 loop reads CTSSRDTEAFF. Here the CDR3 DNA reads TGCACCAGCAGCCGGGACACTGAAGCTTTCTTT. The V call is TRBV5-1, the J call TRBJ1-1, with D hard to call. The CDR3 runs 11 residues. CDR1 and CDR2 (germline): SGHRS, YFSETQ. The variable domain in full, with the rest retrieved from reference TRBV5-1 and TRBJ1-1, is KAGVTQTPRYLIKTRGQQVTLSCSPISGHRSVSWYQQTPGQGLQFLFEYFSETQRNKGNFPGRFSGRQFSNSRSEMNVSTLELGDSALYLCTSSRDTEAFFGQGTRLTVV.

The sample holds many counts of this clonotype. The rearrangement links TRBV20-1 to TRBJ2-7; perhaps TRBD2 as D (5 bases). Trimming took 5 bases from V and 4 from J, leaving 12 bases between them. The CDR3 covers 12 residues. CDR1 DFQATT and CDR2 SNEGSKA come from the germline V gene (reference sequence). This CDR3 reads CSASSGLYEQYF. The CDR3 coding sequence is TGCAGTGCTTCGAGCGGACTGTACGAGCAGTACTTC.

This clonotype was counted ten times or more. One end of the junction varies from germline; a read error may be responsible. The chain carries TRBV7-9 and TRBJ2-3, with 7 bases fitting TRBD1. The V gene's germline CDR1 is SEHNR and CDR2 FQNEAQ (reference sequence). The CDR3 sequence is 17 residues long. The CDR3 DNA is TGTGCCAGCAGCTTAGCGGGACAGTCTCATCACACAGATACGCTGTATTTT. Protein sequence: CASSLAGQSHHTDTLYF.

This clonotype has ten or more counts. The chain combines TRBV29-1 with TRBJ1-2; D gene ambiguous. The germline gives CDR1 SQVTM, CDR2 ANQGSEA. This CDR3 contains 11 residues. V was clipped by 7 bases and J by 4 bases, with 10 bases between them. The CDR3 reads CSALEGYGYTF. The CDR3 nucleotides are TGCAGCGCACTCGAGGGCTATGGCTACACCTTC.

This clonotype was picked up many times. The V gene is TRBV5-1, the J gene TRBJ1-1; D possibly corresponds to TRBD1 (6 bases). V was shortened by 4 bases and J by 3 bases, with 19 bases between the two germline ends. Germline V gene sequence: CDR1 SGHRS, CDR2 YFSETQ. CDR3 length equals 16 residues. In nucleotides, the CDR3 is TGCGCCAGCAGCCCCGGGGCGGGGGCTGTCGACACTGAAGCTTTCTTT. Translation: CASSPGAGAVDTEAFF.